The 17 T cell receptor beta chains listed next were all sequenced from one sample in a study of metastatic and nonmetastatic thyroid tumors. All patients were untreated before thyroid surgery. TCRdb used MiXCR to call clones anew from the PCR reads. The sample comprises approximately 10,000 clones, about 40% of which are singletons, and 20% to 25% rests with the top ten. Material for sequencing was tumor tissue. All receptors derive from a female donor with papillary thyroid cancer or a benign thyroid nodule (not recorded which). Some clones in this sample may be carry-over from other donors' samples.

The chain employs TRBV9 and TRBJ1-1; D is undetermined. CDR1 is SGDLS and CDR2 is YYNGEE in the germline V gene. CDR3 length: 13 amino acids. Trimming took 2 bases from V and 5 from J, leaving 10 bases between them. In nucleotides, the CDR3 is TGTGCCAGCAGCGTTGAAGTTACTACTGAAGCTTTCTTT. This encodes CASSVEVTTEAFF.

This chain joins TRBV7-3 and TRBJ1-1, with TRBD1 matching 7 bases. The length of the CDR3 is 15 residues. Germline assignment: CDR1 SGHTA and CDR2 FQGTGA. The V and J ends lost 1 base and 4 bases, in that order; junction bases with no gene match: 6. CDR3 residues: CASSLIGGVGTEAFF. Here the CDR3 DNA reads TGTGCCAGCAGCTTAATAGGGGGCGTAGGCACTGAAGCTTTCTTT.

This chain uses TRBV30 with TRBJ2-1, with 9 bases matching TRBD2. With 0 bases clipped from V and 7 bases from J, the junction kept 4 bases outside the gene matches. Germline assignment: CDR1 GTSNPN and CDR2 SVGIG (reference sequence). The CDR3 totals 14 residues. The CDR3 DNA reads as TGTGCCTGGAGTGTGCGGGAGGGTTGGAATGAGCAGTTCTTC. Translation gives CAWSVREGWNEQFF. Full variable domain (rest looked up from reference TRBV30 and TRBJ2-1): SQTIHQWPATLVQPVGSPLSLECTVEGTSNPNLYWYRQAAGRGLQLLFYSVGIGQISSEVPQNLSASRPQDRQFILSSKKLLLSDSGFYLCAWSVREGWNEQFFGPGTRLTVL.

This clone was counted only a few times. The same CDR3 can be traced to other DNA sequences in this sample. V usage is TRBV27 and J usage is TRBJ2-3; 12 bases fit TRBD2. The CDR3 is 16 amino acids. Germline V gene lookup returns CDR1 MNHEY and CDR2 SMNVEV (reference sequence). Germline trimming cut 4 bases from V and 1 base from J; bases unmatched to any gene: 3. CDR3 nucleotides: TGTGCCAGCAGTTCCCGACTAGCGGGGGGCACAGATACGCAGTATTTT. It codes for CASSSRLAGGTDTQYF.

The chain joins TRBV7-2 to TRBJ2-7; the match to TRBD2 covers 13 bases. The CDR3 is 15 residues long. Germline CDR1 reads SGHTA; CDR2 reads FQGNSA. The V and J ends lost 5 bases and 7 bases, in that order; junction bases with no gene match: 8. The CDR3 reads CASSVGTSGKREQYF. CDR3 in DNA: TGTGCCAGCAGCGTGGGGACTAGCGGGAAGAGAGAGCAGTACTTC.

A few counts support this clone. The J gene is TRBJ2-3, the V gene TRBV13, with 13 bases lining up with TRBD2. Looked up from germline, CDR1 is PRHDT and CDR2 is FYEKMQ (reference sequence). The CDR3 consists of 18 residues. V was pared by 3 bases and J by 1 base, with 7 bases of the junction left unmatched. The CDR3 DNA follows: TGTGCCAGCAGCTTTACTAGCGGGGGGGCTCTCGGCACAGATACGCAGTATTTT. Translating gives CASSFTSGGALGTDTQYF.

The sample holds many counts of this clone. The CDR3 DNA reads TGTGCCAGCAGCGTAGCTGGGGGGAATTCACCCCTCCACTTT. This codes for CASSVAGGNSPLHF. The chain recombines TRBV9 with TRBJ1-6; D is possibly TRBD1 (5 bases). Trimming took off 0 bases at V and 7 bases at J, with 8 bases between the two ends. Germline V gene lookup returns CDR1 SGDLS and CDR2 YYNGEE. The CDR3 consists of 14 residues.

The rearrangement links TRBV3-1 to TRBJ2-2; 7 bases match TRBD2. V gave up 0 bases and J gave up 4 bases; unmatched junction bases: 2. Germline V lookup: CDR1 LGHDT, CDR2 YNNKEL (reference sequence). CDR3 length: 15 residues. Here the CDR3 reads CASSQELAPTGELFF. Here the CDR3 DNA reads TGTGCCAGCAGCCAAGAACTAGCGCCCACCGGGGAGCTGTTTTTT.

Within the sample, this clone is medium-sized (0.01 to 0.1%). The genes are TRBV28 and TRBJ2-5; D might be TRBD1 (6 bases). The CDR3 runs to 16 residues. Germline V CDR1 and CDR2: MDHEN, SYDVKM. V was trimmed by 6 bases and J by 2 bases, leaving 19 bases between them. This CDR3 reads CASSPQGSALQETQYF. The CDR3 DNA sequence: TGTGCCAGCAGCCCACAGGGAAGCGCGCTACAAGAGACCCAGTACTTC.

The chain uses TRBV5-8 and TRBJ1-4; 8 nucleotides line up with TRBD1. The CDR3 has 15 residues. Looked up from germline, CDR1 is SGHTS and CDR2 is YDEGEE. V gave up 4 bases and J gave up 6 bases; unmatched junction bases: 8. CDR3 DNA: TGTGCCAGCAGCCTGAAACAGGGGGGAGATGAAAAACTGTTTTTT. It yields the protein CASSLKQGGDEKLFF.

The chain couples TRBV28 to TRBJ1-2; no clear D. Germline values: CDR1 MDHEN, CDR2 SYDVKM. V was pared by 6 bases and J by 2 bases, with 13 bases between. The CDR3 sequence is 14 residues long. Here the CDR3 reads CASSPPGFNYGYTF. CDR3 DNA: TGTGCCAGCAGCCCTCCGGGGTTCAACTATGGCTACACCTTC.

The chain employs TRBV6-4 and TRBJ1-5; a weak D match, TRBD1 (6 bases). Germline V lookup: CDR1 MRHNA, CDR2 SNTAGT. Deletions cut 2 bases from V and 0 bases from J, with 23 bases between. This CDR3 comprises 20 residues. Here the CDR3 reads CASSDPRGQQPPYSNQPQHF. Here the CDR3 DNA reads TGTGCCAGCAGTGACCCCAGGGGCCAACAGCCTCCCTATAGCAATCAGCCCCAGCATTTT.

This clone is classed as large. The J gene is TRBJ2-1, the V gene TRBV11-3; D assignment may be TRBD1 or TRBD2 (6 bases each). CDR3 length equals 11 residues. V shed 6 bases and J shed 11 bases, with 11 bases lying between them. Germline V gene lookup returns CDR1 SGHNT and CDR2 YENEEA. The CDR3, as DNA: TGTGCCAGCAGTGAGGGGGGAAAGCAGTTCTTC. Translation gives CASSEGGKQFF.

For this clone: At one boundary the junction diverges from the germline segment, which might be a read error. The chain links TRBV12-3 or TRBV12-4 to TRBJ2-1; 8 bases map to TRBD2. The CDR3 extends over 14 amino acids. The CDR3 sequence is CASSPQRVAGPVLF. CDR3 DNA sequence: TGTGCCAGCAGTCCTCAGCGGGTAGCGGGGCCTGTCCTATTC.

This clone was observed a handful of times. This chain connects TRBV20-1 to TRBJ2-3, with 9 bases fitting TRBD1. Germline trimming cut 6 bases from V and 2 bases from J; bases unmatched to any gene: 6. The CDR3 has 14 amino acids. The V gene's germline CDR1 is DFQATT and CDR2 SNEGSKA (reference sequence). For the CDR3, the DNA is TGCAGTGCCAATGACAGGGGGAACACAGATACGCAGTATTTT. The encoded protein is CSANDRGNTDTQYF.

In its sample, this clone was seen a few times. The chain is built from TRBV7-8 and TRBJ2-5; D is perhaps TRBD2 (6 bases). Germline-derived CDR1 and CDR2 are SGHVS and FQNEAQ. CDR3 length: 12 residues. Trimming took 5 bases from V and 5 from J, leaving 9 bases between them. In DNA, the CDR3 is TGTGCCAGCAGCGGGAGGTGGGAGACCCAGTACTTC. It encodes CASSGRWETQYF. Together with reference TRBV7-8 and TRBJ2-5, the CDR3 gives the full variable domain: GAGVSQSPRYKVAKRGQDVALRCDPISGHVSLFWYQQALGQGPEFLTYFQNEAQLDKSGLPSDRFFAERPEGSVSTLKIQRTQQEDSAVYLCASSGRWETQYFGPGTRLLVL.

Many counts were recorded for this clone. At one boundary the junction diverges from the germline segment, which might be a read error. The chain recombines TRBV11-2 with TRBJ2-1; TRBD1 aligns across 7 bases. CDR1 and CDR2 from the germline V gene are SGHAT and FQNNGV. There are 15 residues in the CDR3. The CDR3 here is CASSLVGTDYNKQFF. CDR3 nucleotides: TGTGCCAGCAGCTTAGTCGGGACAGACTACAATAAGCAGTTCTTC.